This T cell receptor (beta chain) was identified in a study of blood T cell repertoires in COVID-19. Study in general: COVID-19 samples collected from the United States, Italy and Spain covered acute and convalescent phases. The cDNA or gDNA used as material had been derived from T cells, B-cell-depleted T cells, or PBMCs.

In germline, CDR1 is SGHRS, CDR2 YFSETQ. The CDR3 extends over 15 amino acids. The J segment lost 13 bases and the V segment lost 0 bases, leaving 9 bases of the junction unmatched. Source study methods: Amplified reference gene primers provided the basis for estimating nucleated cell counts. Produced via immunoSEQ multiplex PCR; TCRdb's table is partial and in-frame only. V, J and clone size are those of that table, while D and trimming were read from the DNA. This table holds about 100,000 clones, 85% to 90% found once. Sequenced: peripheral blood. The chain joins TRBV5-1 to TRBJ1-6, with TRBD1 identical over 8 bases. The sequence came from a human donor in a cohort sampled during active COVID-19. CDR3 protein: CASSLDSQGAGPLHF. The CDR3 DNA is TGCGCCAGCAGCTTGGATTCCCAGGGGGCCGGTCCCCTCCACTTT.